Presented here are 18 T cell receptor beta chains from one specimen sequenced in a study of blood T cell repertoires in COVID-19. Generated by immunoSEQ multiplex PCR, the TCRdb table keeps only in-frame clones and is missing some. Altogether more than 40,000 clones are present, roughly nine tenths being singletons, with the ten largest covering around 5%. The sample taken for sequencing was peripheral blood. These TCRs come from a man aged 65 to 85 with acute or convalescent COVID-19.

The rearrangement uses TRBV4-3 and TRBJ2-6; D not resolved. Trimming took off 4 bases at V and 0 bases at J, with 10 bases between the two ends. CDR1 and CDR2 from the germline V gene are LGHNA and YSLEER. The CDR3 runs to 16 residues. The CDR3 DNA reads as TGCGCCAGCAGCCCTGACACACACTCTGGGGCCAACGTCCTGACTTTC. Its translation is CASSPDTHSGANVLTF.

V usage is TRBV6-1 and J usage is TRBJ1-2; weak D call: TRBD1 (5 bases). V lost 2 bases and J 3 bases, leaving 16 bases between the germline ends. The germline gives CDR1 MNHNS, CDR2 SASEGT. This CDR3 is 16 amino acids long. The CDR3 DNA is TGTGCCAGCAGTGAAATGGCAGGGCGGACCTACTATGGCTACACCTTC. Protein: CASSEMAGRTYYGYTF.

This sequence joins TRBV2 and TRBJ2-1; 8 bases agree with TRBD2. Trimming took 6 bases from V and 4 from J; bases not matched to a gene: 8. Germline V gene lookup returns CDR1 SNHLY and CDR2 FYNNEI. The CDR3 is 15 residues long. This CDR3 reads CASSSTSGVYNEQFF. For the CDR3, the DNA is TGTGCCAGCAGCTCCACTAGCGGAGTTTACAATGAGCAGTTCTTC.

This rearrangement joins TRBV7-3 to TRBJ1-6; TRBD1 matches at 8 bases. Germline lookup yields CDR1 SGHTA and CDR2 FQGTGA. Trimming cost V 5 bases and J 5 bases; bases outside gene matches: 8. The CDR3 is 16 amino acids. CDR3 DNA: TGTGCCAGCAGCCTACATGGGACAGGAAATAATTCACCCCTCCACTTT. Its translation is CASSLHGTGNNSPLHF.

The chain has TRBV6-6 and TRBJ1-5, with 7 bases matching TRBD1. With V trimmed by 8 bases and J by 9 bases, 10 bases remained unmatched. The germline CDR1 and CDR2 sequences are MNHNY and SVGAGI (reference sequence). The CDR3 is made up of 13 amino acids. CDR3 protein: CASGTWTGRPQHF. The CDR3 region has the DNA TGTGCCAGCGGAACTTGGACAGGACGGCCCCAGCATTTT.

The chain is built from TRBV19 and TRBJ1-6, with 8 bases that match TRBD1. The ends lost 4 bases at V and 4 bases at J; junction bases unmatched: 18. CDR1 is LNHDA, CDR2 SQIVND, per germline (reference sequence). The CDR3 length is 20 residues. The CDR3 DNA reads as TGTGCCAGTAGTACAGGGCCGGGACAGGCGCTCTCCTATTATAATTCACCCCTCCACTTT. Its protein product is CASSTGPGQALSYYNSPLHF.

This sequence joins TRBV5-1 and TRBJ1-1; a weak D match, TRBD1 (5 bases). The CDR3 length is 10 residues. Trimming removed 5 bases from V and 10 bases from J, with 9 bases in between. The germline V gene encodes CDR1 SGHRS and CDR2 YFSETQ. CDR3 DNA: TGCGCCAGCAGAGGGGAGGTAGCTTTCTTT. Its translation is CASRGEVAFF.

The V and J genes are TRBV7-9 and TRBJ1-4; D might be TRBD1 (6 bases). The CDR3 totals 19 residues. Trimming cost V 0 bases and J 2 bases, with 19 bases left between them. Germline assignment: CDR1 SEHNR and CDR2 FQNEAQ (reference sequence). The CDR3 is CASSLASNRDRGTNEKLFF. The CDR3 DNA sequence: TGTGCCAGCAGCTTAGCCTCTAACAGGGATCGTGGGACTAATGAAAAACTGTTTTTT. Full variable domain (rest looked up from reference TRBV7-9 and TRBJ1-4): DTGVSQNPRHKITKRGQNVTFRCDPISEHNRLYWYRQTLGQGPEFLTYFQNEAQLEKSRLLSDRFSAERPKGSFSTLEIQRTEQGDSAMYLCASSLASNRDRGTNEKLFFGSGTQLSVL.

In nucleotides, the CDR3 is TGTGCCAGCAGCTTAGGCCCGGGGAGGACCGGGGAGCTGTTTTTT. It yields the protein CASSLGPGRTGELFF. V usage is TRBV7-2 and J usage is TRBJ2-2, with a possible D match to TRBD2 (6 bases). CDR1 is SGHTA and CDR2 is FQGNSA in the germline V gene. V was cut by 1 base and J by 5 bases, with 11 bases left in between. The CDR3 extends over 15 amino acids.

By proportion, this clone is medium-sized (0.01 to 0.1%). The CDR3 nucleotides read TGTGCCAGCAGCTTGGTCAGCGGGGGGATCTACGAGCAGTACTTC. Its protein is CASSLVSGGIYEQYF. V usage is TRBV5-6 and J usage is TRBJ2-7, with 9 bases fitting TRBD2. CDR1 and CDR2 from the germline V gene are SGHDT and YYEEEE. The CDR3 runs to 15 residues. V shed 0 bases and J 3 bases; nucleotides not matched to a gene: 4. Supplemented by reference TRBV5-6 and TRBJ2-7, the full variable domain reads DAGVTQSPTHLIKTRGQQVTLRCSPKSGHDTVSWYQQALGQGPQFIFQYYEEEERQRGNFPDRFSGHQFPNYSSELNVNALLLGDSALYLCASSLVSGGIYEQYFGPGTRLTVT.

V is TRBV19 and J is TRBJ1-2; 9 positions match TRBD1. This CDR3 is 13 amino acids long. From germline, CDR1 is LNHDA and CDR2 SQIVND (reference sequence). Germline trimming cut 3 bases from V and 7 bases from J; bases unmatched to any gene: 3. The CDR3 DNA reads as TGTGCCAGTAGTATGACAGGGGGTAGTGGCTACACCTTC. It translates to CASSMTGGSGYTF.

The chain carries TRBV19 and TRBJ1-2; 8 positions match TRBD1. CDR3 length: 13 amino acids. Germline values: CDR1 LNHDA, CDR2 SQIVND (reference sequence). The V and J ends lost 7 bases and 7 bases, in that order; junction bases with no gene match: 8. CDR3 residues: CASTDQGAGGYTF. The CDR3 nucleotides are TGTGCCAGTACCGACCAGGGGGCAGGTGGCTACACCTTC.

The count of this clone is one. The V and J genes are TRBV28 and TRBJ1-2; 7 bases are a match to TRBD1. V gave up 6 bases and J gave up 3 bases; unmatched junction bases: 10. Germline CDR1 reads MDHEN; CDR2 reads SYDVKM. This CDR3 spans 15 amino acids. The CDR3 reads CASRTGVFTDYGYTF. In nucleotides, the CDR3 is TGTGCCAGCAGAACAGGGGTGTTTACAGACTATGGCTACACCTTC.

The chain combines TRBV3-1 (or the pseudogene TRBV3-2) with TRBJ2-2; TRBD1 matches 8 bases. V gave up 4 bases and J gave up 5 bases; unmatched junction bases: 6. Germline loops: CDR1 LGHDT, CDR2 YNNKEL (reference sequence). The CDR3 length is 15 residues. The CDR3 DNA follows: TGTGCCAGCAGCCCGTGGACAGGGAGGACCGGGGAGCTGTTTTTT. As protein: CASSPWTGRTGELFF.

This clone was counted once. The chain carries TRBV18 and TRBJ2-2; TRBD2 matches at 7 bases. This CDR3 is built from 17 residues. The V segment lost 4 bases and the J segment 0 bases; nucleotides outside the gene matches: 8. Looked up from germline, CDR1 is KGHSH and CDR2 is LQKENI. CDR3 coding DNA: TGTGCCAGCTCACGGGGGGGGTCCTACGCGAACACCGGGGAGCTGTTTTTT. Translating gives CASSRGGSYANTGELFF.

In this sample, this clone turned up once. The rearrangement uses TRBV15 and TRBJ1-2, with a tentative D call TRBD1 (6 bases). The CDR3 totals 13 residues. Germline values: CDR1 LNHNV, CDR2 YYDKDF (reference sequence). V was trimmed by 2 bases and J by 7 bases, leaving 11 bases between them. The CDR3 DNA follows: TGTGCCACCAGCAGACACAGGGAACGTGGCTACACCTTC. It specifies CATSRHRERGYTF.

This chain connects TRBV7-2 to TRBJ1-2, with unresolved D. V shed 5 bases and J shed 2 bases, with 12 bases lying between them. Germline V gene lookup returns CDR1 SGHTA and CDR2 FQGNSA. The CDR3 is 14 residues long. CDR3 residues: CASSPPGPNYGYTF. CDR3 in DNA: TGTGCCAGCAGCCCCCCCGGTCCCAACTATGGCTACACCTTC.

The chain couples TRBV9 to TRBJ2-3, with D possibly matching TRBD1 (6 bases). The ends were cut back, 2 bases at V and 5 bases at J, with 12 bases in the middle. The V gene's germline CDR1 is SGDLS and CDR2 YYNGEE. This CDR3 is built from 14 residues. DNA for the CDR3: TGTGCCAGCAGCGTCGGGCAGGGGAGAGATACGCAGTATTTT. Residues: CASSVGQGRDTQYF.